This T cell receptor (beta chain) was documented in a study of human T cells and chemical hapten exposure. The time point: healthy volunteer bleed at 6 weeks. RNA extraction used unfractionated whole blood as the source of total RNA. Between the trimmed V and J ends, which lost 2 bases and 12 bases, there was a span of 8 bases. Per the germline V gene, CDR1 is SQVTM and CDR2 is ANQGSEA. The CDR3 contains 10 residues. TCRdb reanalysed the RACE reads using MiXCR and keeps one entry per CDR3 protein. The sample lists more than 75,000 distinct CDR3 sequences; about 8.6% were seen once. This sequence was found in a male donor in good health. Some clones in this sample may be carry-over from other donors' samples. V is TRBV29-1 and J is TRBJ2-1; D unresolved. Specimen: whole blood. CDR3 sequence reads: CSVELGWQFF. For the CDR3, the DNA is TGCAGCGTTGAATTGGGGTGGCAGTTCTTC.